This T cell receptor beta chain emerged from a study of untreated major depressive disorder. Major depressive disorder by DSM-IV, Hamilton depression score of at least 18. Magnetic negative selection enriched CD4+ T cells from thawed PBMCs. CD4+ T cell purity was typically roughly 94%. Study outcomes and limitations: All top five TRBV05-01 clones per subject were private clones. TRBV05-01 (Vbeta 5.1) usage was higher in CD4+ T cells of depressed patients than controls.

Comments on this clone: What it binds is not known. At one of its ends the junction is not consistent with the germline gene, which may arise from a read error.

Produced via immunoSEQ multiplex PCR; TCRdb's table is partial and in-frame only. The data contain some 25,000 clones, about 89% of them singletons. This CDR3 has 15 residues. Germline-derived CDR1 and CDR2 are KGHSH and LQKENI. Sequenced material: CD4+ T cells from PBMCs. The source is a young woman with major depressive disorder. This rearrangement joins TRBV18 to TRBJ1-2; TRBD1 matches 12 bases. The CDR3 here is CASSSPGQGAGGYTF. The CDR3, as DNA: TGTGCCAGCTCATCACCGGGACAGGGGGCAGGCGGCTACACCTTC.